This T cell receptor beta chain was found in a study of OX40 agonist ivuxolimab in advanced cancers. Only a few counts were recorded for this clone. Any history of autoimmune disease or systemic immunosuppression disqualified patients. Looked up from germline, CDR1 is MNHEY and CDR2 is SVGAGI. With 5 bases clipped from V and 5 bases from J, the junction kept 8 bases outside the gene matches. The CDR3 consists of 15 residues. Sequenced by immunoSEQ multiplex PCR; TCRdb stores in-frame clones only, minus some. The sample yields roughly 56,000 clones, around 84% seen once. The receptor was isolated from an adult with an advanced solid tumor such as melanoma, head and neck, liver or kidney cancer. This sequence joins TRBV6-5 and TRBJ1-5, with 8 bases aligning to TRBD1. Sequences were derived from CD4+ or CD8+ T cells sorted from blood, sampled in a trial of the OX40 agonist ivuxolimab. The CDR3, as DNA: TGTGCCAGCAGTACGCAGGGGGCAAGTCATCAGCCCCAGCATTTT. It translates to CASSTQGASHQPQHF.